This TCR beta chain originates from a study of T-cell reconstitution after alpha-beta-depleted transplantation in children. The CDR3 totals 15 residues. CDR1 is SGHRS, CDR2 YFSETQ, per germline. The V gene end was trimmed by 4 bases and the J gene end by 10 bases; junction bases not matched to a gene: 12. TCRbeta library construction was performed incorporating unique molecular identifiers. TCRdb passed the PCR reads through MiXCR, listing each CDR3 protein once. The table records more than 550,000 distinct CDR3 sequences, under 12% of them present only once. This material consisted of PBMCs from the stem cell graft donor, taken from the stem cell graft. The rearrangement joins TRBV5-1 to TRBJ2-1; 9 bases are shared with TRBD1. The receptor was isolated from a human donor who donated a stem cell graft to a child with acute myeloid leukemia. This chain's CDR3 is CASSGTGGGITEQFF. Here the CDR3 DNA reads TGCGCCAGCAGCGGTACAGGGGGCGGGATAACCGAGCAGTTCTTC.